This T cell receptor beta chain was documented in a study of tumor and adjacent non-tumor tissue in lung cancer. Overall study context: Patients comprised 12 adenocarcinoma, 2 squamous cell carcinoma and 1 small cell lung cancer. Patients were aged roughly 31 to 76, nine to eleven men and 5 women, stage I to III.

No cell sorting was done before RNA was extracted from the tissue. More than 3 cm separated this lung sample from the edge of the tumor. Newly diagnosed lung cancer patients had thoracic surgery in China, August–late 2014, without prior chemotherapy. The length of the CDR3 is 16 residues. General study findings and limits: Normal lung showed higher cumulative top 100 clone frequency than tumor.

Three rounds of nested PCR, following a modified ARM-PCR protocol, produced the TCRbeta library. Using its own MiXCR run on the multiplex PCR reads, TCRdb lists one record per CDR3 protein. The table includes some 80,000 distinct CDR3 sequences, roughly 80% detected once. This clonotype has at least ten counts. As yet, its antigen is unknown. Sequencing input: distant non-tumor lung tissue. The chain links TRBV1 to TRBJ2-3; the table names TRBD2, a call not compared with the DNA. TRBV1 is assigned pseudogene status. This TCR came from a man in his sixties with non-small cell lung cancer. The CDR3 sequence: CTSSPLASGAREAQYF. The DNA for the CDR3 is TGCACCAGCAGCCCCCTAGCTAGCGGTGCCAGGGAGGCGCAGTATTTT.